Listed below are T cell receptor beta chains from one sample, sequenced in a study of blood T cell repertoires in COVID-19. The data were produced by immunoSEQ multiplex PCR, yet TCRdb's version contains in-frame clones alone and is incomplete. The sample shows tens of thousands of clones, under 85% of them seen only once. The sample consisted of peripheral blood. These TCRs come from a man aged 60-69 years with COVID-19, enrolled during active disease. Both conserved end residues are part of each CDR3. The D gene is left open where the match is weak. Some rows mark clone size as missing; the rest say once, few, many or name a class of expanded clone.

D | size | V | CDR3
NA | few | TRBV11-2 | CASRRPGLKNYEQYF
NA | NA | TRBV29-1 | CSVGQSNTGELFF
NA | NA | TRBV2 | CASKLRGNSPLHF
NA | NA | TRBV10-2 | CASGQYSYNEQFF
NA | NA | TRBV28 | CASRTKETQYF
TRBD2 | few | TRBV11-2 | CASSLIASGRNNEQFF
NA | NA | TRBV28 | CASSLLAGEETQYF
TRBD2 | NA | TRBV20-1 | CSASPGLADNEQFF
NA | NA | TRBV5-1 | CASSLDPGREKLFF
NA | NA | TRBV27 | CASSLQGSYEQYF
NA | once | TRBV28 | CASSSLSWQSYNEQFF
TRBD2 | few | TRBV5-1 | CASNRLAGGNGLEQYF
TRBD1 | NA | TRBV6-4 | CASREQGWSGELFF
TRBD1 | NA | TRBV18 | CASSPPGQGHSGANVLTF
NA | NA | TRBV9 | CASSVGGEDTEAFF
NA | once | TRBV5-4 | CASSLDWGPNYGYTF
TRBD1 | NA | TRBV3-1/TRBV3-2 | CASSQTGARTGELFF
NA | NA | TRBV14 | CASSQDWAMAGNTDTQYF
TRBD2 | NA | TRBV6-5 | CASSIATSGYYEQYF
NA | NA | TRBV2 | CASSGEQGETQYF
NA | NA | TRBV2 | CASRYSDTQYF
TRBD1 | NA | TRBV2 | CASSYKDRASNQPQHF
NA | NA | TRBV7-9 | CASSAPLYTEAFF
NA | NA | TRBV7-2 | CASSLIVSEQYF
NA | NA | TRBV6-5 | CASSYSWQGKAPLHF
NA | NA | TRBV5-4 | CASSLAGFGYGYTF
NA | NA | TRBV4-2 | CASSQDLGQQETQYF
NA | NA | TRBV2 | CASSPQRQAEKLFF
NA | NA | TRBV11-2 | CASRAQGRETQYF
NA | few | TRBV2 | CASRLISSYNSPLHF
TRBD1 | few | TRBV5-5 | CASSGQGVGNSPLHF
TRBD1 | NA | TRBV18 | CASSGTGYSPLHF
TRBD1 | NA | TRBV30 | CAWTPRQGFNSPLHF
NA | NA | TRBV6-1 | CASIERAGTNEQYF
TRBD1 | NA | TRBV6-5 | CASSPQDRGGEQYF
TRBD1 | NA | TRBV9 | CASSDRGQVRGYTF
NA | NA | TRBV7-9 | CAEDRAPLTEAFF
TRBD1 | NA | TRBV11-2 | CASSSRQGVAGELFF
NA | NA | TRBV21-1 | CASRPTRQRRRAGWETQYF
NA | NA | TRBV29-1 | CSVGREEDTQYF
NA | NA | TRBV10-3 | CAISEGSGATQETQYF
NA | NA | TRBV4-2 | CASSQSRLPGTDTQYF
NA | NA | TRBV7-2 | CASRKGLGATGEQYF
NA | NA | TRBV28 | CASISFSGELFF
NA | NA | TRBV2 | CASSDGGVRANYGYTF
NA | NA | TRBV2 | CASTLGGVSGNTIYF